One sample yielded the 21 T cell receptor beta chains listed below, sequenced in a study of T cell responses to AZD1222 COVID-19 vaccine. The method was immunoSEQ multiplex PCR; TCRdb's version includes in-frame clones alone and lacks a portion of them. The sample yields approximately 150,000 clones, about 92% seen once. The sample here was peripheral blood, taken after recovery from COVID-19. The receptors were sampled from an adult who had recovered from COVID-19.

The genes are TRBV2 and TRBJ2-1; TRBD1 matches at 7 bases. Trimming removed 5 bases from V and 8 bases from J; junction bases left unmatched: 12. The germline gives CDR1 SNHLY, CDR2 FYNNEI. This CDR3 has 15 residues. The CDR3 DNA follows: TGTGCCAGCAGTAGACAGGGATTGGTGGGTGATGAGCAGTTCTTC. The encoded protein is CASSRQGLVGDEQFF.

The CDR3 nucleotides read TGTGCCAGCAGTGCCTCCGGGACAGACAATGAGCAGTTCTTC. It encodes CASSASGTDNEQFF. The V call is TRBV2, the J call TRBJ2-1; 7 nucleotides line up with TRBD1. With V trimmed by 4 bases and J by 5 bases, 5 bases remained unmatched. The CDR3 extends over 14 amino acids. Germline lookup yields CDR1 SNHLY and CDR2 FYNNEI.

The J gene is TRBJ1-1, the V gene TRBV18, with D possibly TRBD1 on 5 matching bases. This CDR3 is built from 14 residues. Trimming stripped 3 bases from V and 3 bases from J, with 11 bases between. CDR1 is KGHSH, CDR2 LQKENI, per germline. CDR3 in amino acids: CASSPQGSDTEAFF. Written as DNA, the CDR3 is TGTGCCAGCTCACCTCAGGGATCGGACACTGAAGCTTTCTTT.

In its sample, this clone was seen once. The chain has TRBV9 and TRBJ2-7; the match to TRBD1 covers 7 bases. In germline, CDR1 is SGDLS, CDR2 YYNGEE. The junction had 6 bases not matched to a gene; V was cut back by 3 bases and J by 3 bases. This CDR3 has 14 amino acids. The CDR3 bases are TGTGCCAGCAGCGAGACAGGGTCAAGCTACGAGCAGTACTTC. Translation: CASSETGSSYEQYF.

The genes are TRBV5-4 and TRBJ2-3, with 7 bases matching TRBD2. CDR3 length: 14 residues. Germline V gene lookup returns CDR1 SGHNT and CDR2 YYREEE (reference sequence). V was clipped by 1 base and J by 4 bases; unmatched bases: 3. The CDR3 DNA is TGTGCCAGCAGCTTGCTTGGGGGGGCAGATACGCAGTATTTT. It codes for CASSLLGGADTQYF.

V gene TRBV2 combines with J gene TRBJ2-7; D call uncertain. Germline CDR1 is SNHLY and CDR2 is FYNNEI. CDR3 length: 13 residues. Trimming took 3 bases from V and 3 from J, leaving 9 bases between them. In nucleotides, the CDR3 is TGTGCCAGCAGTGACAGCCCTAGCTACGAGCAGTACTTC. It specifies CASSDSPSYEQYF. Filled out from reference TRBV2 and TRBJ2-7, the complete variable domain reads EPEVTQTPSHQVTQMGQEVILRCVPISNHLYFYWYRQILGQKVEFLVSFYNNEISEKSEIFDDQFSVERPDGSNFTLKIRSTKLEDSAMYFCASSDSPSYEQYFGPGTRLTVT.

The chain employs TRBV5-6 and TRBJ2-5; D ambiguous. This CDR3 spans 11 amino acids. From germline, CDR1 is SGHDT and CDR2 YYEEEE. V was clipped by 4 bases and J by 3 bases, with 4 bases between them. CDR3 coding DNA: TGTGCCAGCAGCGGGGAAGAGACCCAGTACTTC. Translated: CASSGEETQYF.

The chain employs TRBV28 and TRBJ2-3; D not certain. The CDR3 loop spans 14 amino acids. In germline, CDR1 is MDHEN, CDR2 SYDVKM. V was clipped by 6 bases and J by 0 bases, with 10 bases between them. The CDR3 coding sequence is TGTGCCAGCAGCCGTGCGCGGAGCACAGATACGCAGTATTTT. Amino acid sequence: CASSRARSTDTQYF.

This chain joins TRBV30 and TRBJ1-6; a possible D gene is TRBD1 (5 bases). The CDR3 sequence is 14 residues long. CDR1 and CDR2 from the germline V gene are GTSNPN and SVGIG (reference sequence). V was clipped by 0 bases and J by 8 bases, with 11 bases between them. The CDR3 here is CAWSVDSQYSPLHF. The CDR3 region has the DNA TGTGCCTGGAGTGTCGACAGCCAATATTCACCCCTCCACTTT.

The chain couples TRBV20-1 to TRBJ2-7; the D gene is possibly TRBD1 (6 bases). The CDR3 consists of 14 residues. The germline V and J ends were trimmed by 3 bases and 1 base, with 13 bases remaining between them. The germline gives CDR1 DFQATT, CDR2 SNEGSKA (reference sequence). Here the CDR3 DNA reads TGCAGTGCTAGTTTCGTCAGGGGATCCTACGAGCAGTACTTC. This gives the protein CSASFVRGSYEQYF.

The CDR3 DNA follows: TGTGCCAGCAGCCAACAGGGATTCCATGGCTACACCTTC. It specifies CASSQQGFHGYTF. V and J are TRBV28 and TRBJ1-2, with D maybe TRBD1 (6 bases). Per the germline V gene, CDR1 is MDHEN and CDR2 is SYDVKM. The CDR3 runs 13 residues. Between the trimmed V and J ends, which lost 6 bases and 6 bases, there was a span of 14 bases.

The chain is built from TRBV30 and TRBJ1-5, with a possible D match to TRBD1 (5 bases). Germline assignment: CDR1 GTSNPN and CDR2 SVGIG (reference sequence). This CDR3 has 15 amino acids. V lost 1 base and J 0 bases, leaving 10 bases between the germline ends. The CDR3 loop is CAWSGGDYSNQPQHF. For the CDR3, the DNA is TGTGCCTGGAGTGGTGGGGACTATAGCAATCAGCCCCAGCATTTT.

V usage is TRBV11-3 and J usage is TRBJ2-7; possibly TRBD2 for D (5 bases). This CDR3 comprises 15 residues. Deletions cut 1 base from V and 2 bases from J, with 12 bases between. Germline V lookup: CDR1 SGHNT, CDR2 YENEEA. The CDR3 bases are TGTGCCAGCAGCTTAGGCAGCGGACCTACCTACGAGCAGTACTTC. This codes for CASSLGSGPTYEQYF.

This clone was observed once. The V gene is TRBV19, the J gene TRBJ1-5; perhaps TRBD1 as D (5 bases). V dropped 1 base and J dropped 5 bases, with 9 bases sitting between them. Germline CDR1 reads LNHDA; CDR2 reads SQIVND (reference sequence). The CDR3 runs to 14 residues. This chain's CDR3 is CASSIARAHQPQHF. The CDR3 DNA follows: TGTGCCAGTAGTATAGCCAGGGCCCATCAGCCCCAGCATTTT.

This chain connects TRBV3-1 (or the pseudogene TRBV3-2) to TRBJ2-1; 7 bases map to TRBD2. CDR1 LGHDT and CDR2 YNNKEL come from the germline V gene (reference sequence). Trimming removed 0 bases from V and 1 base from J; junction bases left unmatched: 6. The CDR3 consists of 17 residues. Here the CDR3 DNA reads TGTGCCAGCAGCCAAGATCCCAGCGGGGCTTCCTACAATGAGCAGTTCTTC. Amino acids: CASSQDPSGASYNEQFF.

This chain connects TRBV7-9 to TRBJ2-3; TRBD2 aligns across 9 bases. Germline assignment: CDR1 SEHNR and CDR2 FQNEAQ (reference sequence). The length of the CDR3 is 17 residues. V lost 8 bases to trimming and J lost 3 bases; unmatched junction nucleotides: 15. The CDR3: CASGEGLLAGTTDTQYF. The CDR3 coding sequence is TGTGCCAGCGGCGAGGGACTACTAGCGGGCACTACAGATACGCAGTATTTT.

The CDR3 region is CASSDSNQPQHF. CDR3 in DNA: TGTGCCAGCAGTGATAGCAATCAGCCCCAGCATTTT. This chain links TRBV2 with TRBJ1-5; D is undetermined. This CDR3 spans 12 amino acids. CDR1 and CDR2 from the germline V gene are SNHLY and FYNNEI. The V and J ends lost 3 bases and 0 bases respectively, with 0 bases between them.

The chain employs TRBV27 and TRBJ2-7; D may be TRBD2 (6 bases). Germline lookup yields CDR1 MNHEY and CDR2 SMNVEV (reference sequence). The CDR3 spans 16 residues. Trimming took 3 bases from V and 6 from J, leaving 21 bases between them. CDR3 DNA: TGTGCCAGCAGTTTGAACCCCACCCGCGCGGGGTTCGAGCAGTACTTC. Residues: CASSLNPTRAGFEQYF.

The chain combines TRBV3-1 (or the pseudogene TRBV3-2) with TRBJ2-7, with TRBD2 matching 8 bases. The length of the CDR3 is 18 residues. The V segment lost 3 bases and the J segment 3 bases; nucleotides outside the gene matches: 16. Per the germline V gene, CDR1 is LGHDT and CDR2 is YNNKEL (reference sequence). In DNA form, the CDR3 reads TGTGCCAGCAGCCAGGAGGCCCCGGGCGCGGCGGGAGGCTACGAGCAGTACTTC. Translation gives CASSQEAPGAAGGYEQYF.

The rearrangement uses TRBV7-9 and TRBJ1-1, with D possibly TRBD1 on 5 matching bases. Germline V CDR1 and CDR2: SEHNR, FQNEAQ (reference sequence). Trimming cost V 5 bases and J 4 bases, with 11 bases left between them. The CDR3 consists of 13 residues. CDR3 in amino acids: CASSRVRGTEAFF. In nucleotides, the CDR3 is TGTGCCAGCAGCCGCGTGAGGGGCACTGAAGCTTTCTTT.

The chain uses TRBV6-5 and TRBJ2-2; 7 bases map to TRBD1. The CDR3 loop spans 15 amino acids. Germline CDR1 reads MNHEY; CDR2 reads SVGAGI. The trim removed 6 bases at V and 2 bases at J, leaving 6 bases unmatched. The CDR3 protein is CASSYRGSNTGELFF. The CDR3 DNA follows: TGTGCCAGCAGCTACAGGGGAAGCAACACCGGGGAGCTGTTTTTT.